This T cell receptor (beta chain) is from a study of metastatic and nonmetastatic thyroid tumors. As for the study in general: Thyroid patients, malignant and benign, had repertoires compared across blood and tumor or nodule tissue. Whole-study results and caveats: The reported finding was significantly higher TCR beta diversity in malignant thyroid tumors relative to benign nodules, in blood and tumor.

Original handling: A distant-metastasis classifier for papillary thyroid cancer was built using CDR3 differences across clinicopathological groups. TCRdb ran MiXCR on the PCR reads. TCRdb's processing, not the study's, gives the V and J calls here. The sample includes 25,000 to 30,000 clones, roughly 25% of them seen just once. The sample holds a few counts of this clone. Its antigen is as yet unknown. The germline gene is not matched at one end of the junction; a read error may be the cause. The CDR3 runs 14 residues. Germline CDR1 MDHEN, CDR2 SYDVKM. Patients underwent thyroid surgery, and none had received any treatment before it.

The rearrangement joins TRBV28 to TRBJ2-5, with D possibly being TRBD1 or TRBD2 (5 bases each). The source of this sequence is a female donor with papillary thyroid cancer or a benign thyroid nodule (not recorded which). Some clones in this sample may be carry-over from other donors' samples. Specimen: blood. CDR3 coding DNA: TGTGCCGGCAGGACCGGATCGGGACGAGAGACCCAGTACTTC. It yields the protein CAGRTGSGRETQYF.